This T cell receptor beta chain emerged from a study of shared clonotypes between healthy human individuals. Naive CD8 cells, CD45RO-negative and positively selected for CCR7, excluded terminally differentiated effector memory CD45RA+ cells. Donors had no recently reported acute infections or vaccinations and were HIV-negative. Original handling: Junction-only sequences produced by ImmunoSEQ had no quality scores, so filtering differed. The table came from immunoSEQ multiplex PCR; TCRdb's copy has only in-frame clones and leaves some out. V and J calls and clone size are those listed in that table; D and trimming were worked out from the DNA. The sample lists about 2.2 million clones; around 93% were seen once. The V end was cut by 1 base, the J end by 4 bases, with 11 bases between. This CDR3 is built from 15 residues. Germline CDR1 SGHVS, CDR2 FQNEAQ.

This clonotype originated in a man younger than 35 in good health. Some clones in this sample may be carry-over from other donors' samples. The specimen was naive CD8+ T cells from PBMCs. The rearrangement joins TRBV7-8 to TRBJ1-5, with unresolved D. CDR3 nucleotide sequence: TGTGCCAGCAGCTTAGTCCCAGGACCAAATCAGCCCCAGCATTTT. It yields the protein CASSLVPGPNQPQHF.